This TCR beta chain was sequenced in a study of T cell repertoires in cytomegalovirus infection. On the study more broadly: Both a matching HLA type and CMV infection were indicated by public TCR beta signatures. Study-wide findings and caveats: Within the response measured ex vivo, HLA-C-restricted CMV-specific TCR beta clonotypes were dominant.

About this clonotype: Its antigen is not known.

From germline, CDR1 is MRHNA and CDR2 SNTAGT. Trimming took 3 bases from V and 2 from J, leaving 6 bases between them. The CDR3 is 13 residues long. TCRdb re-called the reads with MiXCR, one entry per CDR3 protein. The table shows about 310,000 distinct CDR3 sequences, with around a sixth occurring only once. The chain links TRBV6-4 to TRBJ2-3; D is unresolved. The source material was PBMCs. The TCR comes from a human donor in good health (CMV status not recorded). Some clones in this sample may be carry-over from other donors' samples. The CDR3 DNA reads TGTGCCAGCAGTGAGCGAGACACAGATACGCAGTATTTT. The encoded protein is CASSERDTDTQYF.